The 13 T cell receptor beta chains presented below share a single source sample, sequenced in a study of CD4 T cells in relation to SARS-CoV-2 and coronaviruses. Before the COVID-19 pandemic, during about 2010-2019, CD4+ T cells were taken from unexposed donors. The cells were cultured for roughly 11 days before CD4+ T cells were isolated. Sequencing used immunoSEQ multiplex PCR; TCRdb keeps in-frame clones, though not all of them. Among around 28,000 clones, around three quarters were seen once, and the ten largest hold around 21%. No antigen has been assigned to these receptors. Material for sequencing was CD4+ T cells from PBMCs, cultured in vitro. Receptor source: a human donor in good health.

This chain connects TRBV9 to TRBJ2-3; TRBD1 agrees at 9 bases. Unmatched junction bases numbered 7, after V lost 4 bases and J lost 1 base. The CDR3 totals 16 residues. Per the germline V gene, CDR1 is SGDLS and CDR2 is YYNGEE. CDR3: CASSPHRDRGTDTQYF. The CDR3 DNA follows: TGTGCCAGCAGCCCACACCGGGACAGGGGCACAGATACGCAGTATTTT.

The chain combines TRBV6-5 with TRBJ2-7; D might be TRBD1 (6 bases). CDR1 is MNHEY and CDR2 is SVGAGI in the germline V gene. The V and J ends lost 7 bases and 3 bases respectively, with 13 bases between them. The CDR3 length is 13 residues. Written as DNA, the CDR3 is TGTGCCAGCACCAACCCGGGACACTACGAGCAGTACTTC. Its protein is CASTNPGHYEQYF.

The chain uses TRBV18 and TRBJ1-2; D unresolved. Trimming took off 3 bases at V and 2 bases at J, with 10 bases between the two ends. The CDR3 length is 14 residues. Germline V gene data show CDR1 as KGHSH and CDR2 as LQKENI. The CDR3 is CASSPAQENYGYTF. CDR3 nucleotide sequence: TGTGCCAGCTCACCGGCCCAAGAGAACTATGGCTACACCTTC.

V gene TRBV5-4 combines with J gene TRBJ1-3; D is unresolved. The V end was cut by 0 bases, the J end by 0 bases, with 10 bases between. Germline V CDR1 and CDR2: SGHNT, YYREEE (reference sequence). The CDR3 consists of 16 residues. The CDR3 sequence: CASSLGQANSGNTIYF. The CDR3 nucleotides are TGTGCCAGCAGCTTGGGGCAGGCTAACTCTGGAAACACCATATATTTT.

This clone was observed once. V is TRBV19 and J is TRBJ1-2, with 9 positions matching TRBD1. V shed 0 bases and J 2 bases; nucleotides not matched to a gene: 4. The CDR3 consists of 16 residues. The V gene's germline CDR1 is LNHDA and CDR2 SQIVND (reference sequence). The chain's CDR3 is CASSIDYGTGNYGYTF. CDR3 DNA sequence: TGTGCCAGTAGTATAGACTACGGGACAGGGAACTATGGCTACACCTTC.

The rearrangement uses TRBV5-1 and TRBJ2-2, with 7 bases that match TRBD1. In germline, CDR1 is SGHRS, CDR2 YFSETQ. CDR3 length: 16 residues. Germline trimming cut 4 bases from V and 4 bases from J; bases unmatched to any gene: 10. The CDR3 here is CASSAHRGRGTGELFF. The CDR3 bases are TGCGCCAGCAGCGCCCACAGGGGAAGGGGCACCGGGGAGCTGTTTTTT.

This clone was detected a few times. The chain employs TRBV7-6 and TRBJ2-5; weak D call: TRBD2 (5 bases). The CDR3 spans 16 residues. V was clipped by 0 bases and J by 9 bases, with 20 bases between them. Germline V lookup: CDR1 SGHVS, CDR2 FNYEAQ. CDR3: CASSLAPELQRGSQYF. CDR3 sequence (DNA): TGTGCCAGCAGCTTAGCCCCCGAACTCCAGCGAGGGTCCCAGTACTTC.

This clone turned up a few times. The chain recombines TRBV30 with TRBJ1-5; possibly TRBD1 for D (5 bases). Trimming left V 3 bases short and J 3 bases short, with 12 bases between. This CDR3 has 14 amino acids. The germline V gene encodes CDR1 GTSNPN and CDR2 SVGIG (reference sequence). The CDR3 spells CAWSRATHNQPQHF. The CDR3 region has the DNA TGTGCCTGGAGCAGGGCCACCCACAATCAGCCCCAGCATTTT.

This rearrangement joins TRBV29-1 to TRBJ1-2, with 9 bases lining up with TRBD1. With V trimmed by 5 bases and J by 4 bases, 5 bases remained unmatched. CDR1 SQVTM and CDR2 ANQGSEA come from the germline V gene. This CDR3 is 13 amino acids long. This CDR3 is CSVWTGDGYGYTF. As DNA, the CDR3 is TGCAGCGTTTGGACAGGGGATGGCTATGGCTACACCTTC.

The V call is TRBV11-2, the J call TRBJ2-3, with D possibly TRBD2 on 6 matching bases. The CDR3 is 14 amino acids. V was pared by 7 bases and J by 1 base, with 12 bases between. Germline V gene sequence: CDR1 SGHAT, CDR2 FQNNGV. CDR3 DNA sequence: TGTGCCAGCACGCGGGAATCGGGCACAGATACGCAGTATTTT. This codes for CASTRESGTDTQYF. Using reference TRBV11-2 and TRBJ2-3 for the parts outside the CDR3, the full variable domain is EAGVAQSPRYKIIEKRQSVAFWCNPISGHATLYWYQQILGQGPKLLIQFQNNGVVDDSQLPKDRFSAERLKGVDSTLKIQPAKLEDSAVYLCASTRESGTDTQYFGPGTRLTVL.

The chain has TRBV18 and TRBJ1-1, with 9 bases matching TRBD1. V lost 0 bases and J lost 0; bases outside the gene matches: 2. CDR1 KGHSH and CDR2 LQKENI come from the germline V gene. This CDR3 is 16 amino acids long. For the CDR3, the DNA is TGTGCCAGCTCACCACCGGGACAGGGCCTGAACACTGAAGCTTTCTTT. Its translation is CASSPPGQGLNTEAFF.

This chain connects TRBV19 to TRBJ1-3; D gene unclear. Germline CDR1 reads LNHDA; CDR2 reads SQIVND (reference sequence). The CDR3 loop spans 14 amino acids. Trimming stripped 3 bases from V and 4 bases from J, with 10 bases between. The CDR3 nucleotides read TGTGCCAGTAGTATTGACGAGACGGGAAACACCATATATTTT. Protein sequence: CASSIDETGNTIYF.

The chain links TRBV6-2 or TRBV6-3 to TRBJ1-4; D is unresolved. The ends were cut back, 4 bases at V and 8 bases at J, with 5 bases in the middle. Germline CDR1 reads MNHEY; CDR2 reads SVGEGT. This CDR3 has 11 residues. The DNA for the CDR3 is TGTGCCAGCAGTTGGGCAGAAAAACTGTTTTTT. Translating gives CASSWAEKLFF.